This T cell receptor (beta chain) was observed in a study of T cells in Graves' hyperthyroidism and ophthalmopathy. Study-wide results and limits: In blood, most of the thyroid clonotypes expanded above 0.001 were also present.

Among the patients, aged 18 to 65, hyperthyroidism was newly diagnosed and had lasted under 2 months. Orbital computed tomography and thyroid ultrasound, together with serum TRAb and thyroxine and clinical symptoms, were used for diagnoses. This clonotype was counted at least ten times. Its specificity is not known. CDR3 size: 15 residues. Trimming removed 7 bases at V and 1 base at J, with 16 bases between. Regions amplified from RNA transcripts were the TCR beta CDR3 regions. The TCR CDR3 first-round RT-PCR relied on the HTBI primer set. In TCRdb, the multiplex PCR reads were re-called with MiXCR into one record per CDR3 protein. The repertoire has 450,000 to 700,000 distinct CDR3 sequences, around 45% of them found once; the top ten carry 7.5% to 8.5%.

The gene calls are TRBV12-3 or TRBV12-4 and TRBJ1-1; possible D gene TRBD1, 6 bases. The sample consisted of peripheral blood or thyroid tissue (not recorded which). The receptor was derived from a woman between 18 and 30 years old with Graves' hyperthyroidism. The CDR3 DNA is TGTGCCAGCAAGTGGGGGCGTAGGTCGAACACTGAAGCTTTCTTT. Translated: CASKWGRRSNTEAFF.